This paragraph covers one TCR beta chain sequence. What it binds is not known. Profiling relied on immunoSEQ multiplex PCR, and the TCRdb table lists in-frame clones only, not all of them. Among approximately 82,000 clones listed, around 92% were seen once. The CDR3 consists of 15 residues. Germline V lookup: CDR1 MNHEY, CDR2 SVGAGI. Trimming cost V 6 bases and J 0 bases, with 13 bases left between them. Prior autoimmune disease or systemic immunosuppression barred patients. The data stem from a study of OX40 agonist ivuxolimab in advanced cancers. Turning to the study itself: Dose-escalation subjects each had hepatocellular carcinoma, melanoma, renal cell or head and neck cancer.

Study-wide results and limits: The study found among the lowest clonal expansion in partial responders at 0.1-3.0 mg/kg.

The rearrangement links TRBV6-5 to TRBJ2-3; D not certain. The sample here was CD4+ or CD8+ T cells sorted from blood, taken in a trial of the OX40 agonist ivuxolimab. The TCR comes from an adult with an advanced solid tumor such as melanoma, head and neck, liver or kidney cancer. This CDR3 reads CASRRTSTSTDTQYF. The CDR3 DNA is TGTGCCAGCAGACGCACTTCTACTAGCACAGATACGCAGTATTTT.